Below, 22 T cell receptor beta chains from the same sample are listed, as sequenced in a study of T-cell memory formation after mild COVID-19. In TCRdb, the 5' RACE reads were re-called with MiXCR into one record per CDR3 protein. In the table there are around 200,000 distinct CDR3 sequences, about 10% of which are singletons. The sample taken for sequencing was PBMCs or a T cell subset sorted from them (not recorded which). Receptor source: a man younger than 35 who had mild COVID-19 (a few samples of this study predate the infection). Cell type and time point are not known.

This clonotype was detected a few times. This chain links TRBV5-1 with TRBJ2-1; D not certain. Between the trimmed V and J ends, which lost 5 bases and 9 bases, there was a span of 9 bases. CDR3 length equals 11 residues. CDR1 is SGHRS and CDR2 is YFSETQ in the germline V gene. The CDR3 nucleotides read TGCGCCAGCAGGGTTTGGGGTGAGCAGTTCTTC. It specifies CASRVWGEQFF.

This clonotype was observed a handful of times. The junction departs from germline at one end; a sequencing error may be responsible. The gene calls are TRBV20-1 and TRBJ2-4; D not certain. There are 14 residues in the CDR3. CDR1 and CDR2 (germline): DFQATT, SNEGSKA (reference sequence). The CDR3 bases are TGCAGTGCAAGAGGCGGTGCAGCCAAAAACATTCAGTACTTC. It is translated as CSARGGAAKNIQYF.

This clonotype showed up just a few times. The chain combines TRBV5-1 with TRBJ2-3; D is undetermined. V lost 0 bases and J 7 bases, leaving 9 bases between the germline ends. Germline assignment: CDR1 SGHRS and CDR2 YFSETQ. This CDR3 region has 13 residues. CDR3 sequence (DNA): TGCGCCAGCAGCTTGGCGGGCGTCTATACGCAGTATTTT. Translated: CASSLAGVYTQYF.

This clonotype was picked up a small number of times. The CDR3 loop is CATKNTGELFF. CDR3 coding DNA: TGTGCCACCAAGAACACCGGGGAGCTGTTTTTT. The gene calls are TRBV24-1 and TRBJ2-2; D unresolved. Germline V gives CDR1 KGHDR, CDR2 SFDVKD. Trimming cost V 8 bases and J 1 base, with 1 base left between them. This CDR3 region has 11 residues.

This clonotype has more than one count but fewer than ten. This chain connects TRBV20-1 to TRBJ2-7; TRBD1 aligns across 8 bases. Trimming at V came to 3 bases and at J to 3 bases, leaving 7 bases not matched to a gene. The germline V gene has CDR1 DFQATT and CDR2 SNEGSKA (reference sequence). The CDR3 totals 14 residues. The CDR3 reads CSASRRDRIYEQYV. The CDR3 coding sequence is TGCAGTGCTAGTCGCCGGGACAGGATCTACGAGCAGTACGTC.

There are many counts of this clonotype. The chain joins TRBV29-1 to TRBJ2-1; 7 nucleotides align to TRBD2. Germline lookup yields CDR1 SQVTM and CDR2 ANQGSEA. This CDR3 has 14 amino acids. The junction had 10 bases not matched to a gene; V was cut back by 4 bases and J by 7 bases. The CDR3 is CSVVGAGRENEQFF. CDR3 DNA sequence: TGCAGCGTTGTCGGGGCAGGGAGGGAGAATGAGCAGTTCTTC.

The sample holds many counts of this clonotype. The gene calls are TRBV12-3 or TRBV12-4 and TRBJ2-5, with D uncertain. With 8 bases removed from V and 2 bases from J, the gap between germline ends came to 27 bases. This CDR3 comprises 18 residues. The CDR3 bases are TGTGCCAGCTCAGTTTCGGTAGTTCCGAGAGCTATACAAGAGACCCAGTACTTC. Translation gives CASSVSVVPRAIQETQYF.

This clonotype was seen many times. The chain recombines TRBV5-1 with TRBJ1-2, with TRBD1 matching 10 bases. V lost 2 bases and J lost 6; bases outside the gene matches: 7. Germline assignment: CDR1 SGHRS and CDR2 YFSETQ. The CDR3 length is 15 residues. Here the CDR3 DNA reads TGCGCCAGCAGCTTCGGACAGGGGGAAAGGGATGGCTACACCTTC. This encodes CASSFGQGERDGYTF.

This clonotype occurred a few times. The chain links TRBV11-3 to TRBJ2-7, with TRBD1 matching over 7 bases. Germline CDR1 and CDR2: SGHNT and YENEEA. J was trimmed by 7 bases and V by 6 bases; bases with no gene match: 6. The CDR3 loop spans 12 amino acids. For the CDR3, the DNA is TGTGCCAGCAGTAAACAGGGGCAGGAGCAGTACTTC. Its protein product is CASSKQGQEQYF.

This clonotype turned up a few times. The V gene is TRBV7-3, the J gene TRBJ2-7; D is unresolved. V was trimmed by 5 bases and J by 0 bases, leaving 11 bases between them. This CDR3 comprises 14 residues. The germline gives CDR1 SGHTA, CDR2 FQGTGA. The CDR3 region is CASSPTVDSYEQYF. In nucleotides, the CDR3 is TGTGCCAGCAGCCCGACCGTAGACTCCTACGAGCAGTACTTC. The full variable domain, rest sourced from reference TRBV7-3 and TRBJ2-7, is GAGVSQTPSNKVTEKGKYVELRCDPISGHTALYWYRQSLGQGPEFLIYFQGTGAADDSGLPNDRFFAVRPEGSVSTLKIQRTERGDSAVYLCASSPTVDSYEQYFGPGTRLTVT.

This clonotype was picked up a small number of times. The chain has TRBV7-8 and TRBJ2-5, with a weak D call TRBD1 (6 bases). This CDR3 is 15 amino acids long. The germline V gene encodes CDR1 SGHVS and CDR2 FQNEAQ. With 5 bases removed from V and 1 base from J, the gap between germline ends came to 14 bases. CDR3 protein: CASSPKRQAQETQYF. The CDR3 region has the DNA TGTGCCAGCAGCCCGAAACGACAGGCCCAAGAGACCCAGTACTTC.

The table lists this clonotype with many counts. This sequence joins TRBV5-1 and TRBJ1-1; D not resolved. CDR1 is SGHRS and CDR2 is YFSETQ in the germline V gene. Trimming took off 5 bases at V and 1 base at J, with 6 bases between the two ends. CDR3 length: 12 residues. The CDR3 nucleotides are TGCGCCAGCAGTACAGCGAACACTGAAGCTTTCTTT. Protein: CASSTANTEAFF. The whole variable domain, remainder taken from reference TRBV5-1 and TRBJ1-1, is KAGVTQTPRYLIKTRGQQVTLSCSPISGHRSVSWYQQTPGQGLQFLFEYFSETQRNKGNFPGRFSGRQFSNSRSEMNVSTLELGDSALYLCASSTANTEAFFGQGTRLTVV.

This chain uses TRBV5-4 with TRBJ1-5, with 7 nucleotides matching TRBD1. This CDR3 has 15 amino acids. CDR1 is SGHNT and CDR2 is YYREEE in the germline V gene (reference sequence). Germline trimming cut 0 bases from V and 4 bases from J; bases unmatched to any gene: 4. CDR3 amino acids: CASSLGGGENQPQHF. Here the CDR3 DNA reads TGTGCCAGCAGCTTGGGAGGGGGCGAGAATCAGCCCCAGCATTTT.

This clonotype occurred a few times. V is TRBV19 and J is TRBJ2-3, with D possibly TRBD1 on 6 matching bases. There are 15 residues in the CDR3. Trimming left V 7 bases short and J 0 bases short, with 14 bases between. Germline V gene sequence: CDR1 LNHDA, CDR2 SQIVND (reference sequence). CDR3: CASKGGTASTDTQYF. CDR3 in DNA: TGTGCCAGTAAAGGGGGAACGGCAAGCACAGATACGCAGTATTTT. The variable domain in full, completed from reference TRBV19 and TRBJ2-3, reads DGGITQSPKYLFRKEGQNVTLSCEQNLNHDAMYWYRQDPGQGLRLIYYSQIVNDFQKGDIAEGYSVSREKKESFPLTVTSAQKNPTAFYLCASKGGTASTDTQYFGPGTRLTVL.

V is TRBV12-3 or TRBV12-4 and J is TRBJ2-7, with TRBD2 matching over 7 bases. The CDR3 is 13 residues long. With 5 bases clipped from V and 1 base from J, the junction kept 2 bases outside the gene matches. In nucleotides, the CDR3 is TGTGCCAGCAGTACTAGCGTTTCCTACGAGCAGTACGTC. Its translation: CASSTSVSYEQYV.

The sample holds a few counts of this clonotype. V and J are TRBV4-1 and TRBJ2-7; TRBD1 matches 10 bases. The germline gives CDR1 MGHRA, CDR2 YSYEKL. The CDR3 runs 17 residues. Trimming cost V 3 bases and J 1 base; bases outside gene matches: 9. The CDR3 nucleotides read TGCGCCAGCAGCCACGCTACCGGGACAGGGGAGTCCTACGAGCAGTACTTC. This translates into CASSHATGTGESYEQYF.

This clonotype was observed a few times. J is TRBJ2-4 and V is TRBV12-3 or TRBV12-4; 9 positions match TRBD2. V shed 4 bases, J shed 4 bases, and the junction held 5 bases outside the gene matches. The CDR3 length is 15 residues. The CDR3 DNA sequence: TGTGCCAGCAGTTCCTATCTAGCGGGGAAAAACATTCAGTACTTC. It encodes CASSSYLAGKNIQYF.

V usage is TRBV5-1 and J usage is TRBJ1-4; D call uncertain. Trimming removed 1 base at V and 8 bases at J, with 15 bases between. Germline V gives CDR1 SGHRS, CDR2 YFSETQ. The CDR3 has 15 amino acids. The CDR3 loop reads CASSLTVPLQEKLFF. The DNA for the CDR3 is TGCGCCAGCAGCTTGACAGTGCCCCTCCAAGAAAAACTGTTTTTT.

This clonotype was detected many times. J is TRBJ1-4 and V is TRBV4-3; the match to TRBD1 covers 8 bases. This CDR3 region has 15 residues. Germline values: CDR1 LGHNA, CDR2 YSLEER. The J segment lost 8 bases and the V segment lost 2 bases, leaving 7 bases of the junction unmatched. CDR3 sequence (DNA): TGCGCCAGCAGCCAAACTGACAGGGGAGGCGAAAAACTGTTTTTT. Residues: CASSQTDRGGEKLFF.

This clonotype was seen a few times. The chain joins TRBV11-2 to TRBJ1-2; 7 bases map to TRBD1. The CDR3 extends over 14 amino acids. In germline, CDR1 is SGHAT, CDR2 FQNNGV. V lost 0 bases to trimming and J lost 6 bases; unmatched junction nucleotides: 4. CDR3 residues: CASSLDRQGDGYTF. CDR3 sequence (DNA): TGTGCCAGCAGCTTAGATCGACAGGGTGATGGCTACACCTTC.

This chain links TRBV10-1 with TRBJ2-1; 9 bases align to TRBD1. Germline V CDR1 and CDR2: WNHNN, SYGVQD (reference sequence). There are 15 residues in the CDR3. V lost 3 bases and J lost 7; bases outside the gene matches: 7. The CDR3 region is CASSEDRGRDNEQFF. The CDR3 DNA is TGCGCCAGCAGTGAAGACAGGGGGAGGGATAATGAGCAGTTCTTC.

The genes are TRBV20-1 and TRBJ1-2, with a tentative D call TRBD1 (6 bases). The V end lost 6 bases, the J end lost 4 bases, and 15 bases lay between the germline ends. The CDR3 has 13 amino acids. Germline loops: CDR1 DFQATT, CDR2 SNEGSKA (reference sequence). This CDR3 is CSANGQSVYGYTF. In DNA form, the CDR3 reads TGCAGTGCCAATGGACAGTCCGTCTATGGCTACACCTTC.